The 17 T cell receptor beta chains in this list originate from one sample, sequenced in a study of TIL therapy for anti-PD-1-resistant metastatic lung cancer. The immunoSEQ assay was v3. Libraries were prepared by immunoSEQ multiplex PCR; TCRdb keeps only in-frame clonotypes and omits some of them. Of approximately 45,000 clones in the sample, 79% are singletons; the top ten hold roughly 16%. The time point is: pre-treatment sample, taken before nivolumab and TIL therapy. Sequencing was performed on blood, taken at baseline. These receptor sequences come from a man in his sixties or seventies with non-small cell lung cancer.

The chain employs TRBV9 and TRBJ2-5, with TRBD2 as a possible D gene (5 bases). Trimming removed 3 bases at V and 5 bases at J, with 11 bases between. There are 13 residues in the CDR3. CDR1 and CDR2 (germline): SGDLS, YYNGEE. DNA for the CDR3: TGTGCCAGCAGCGCGAGGGTGTGGGAGACCCAGTACTTC. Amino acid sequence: CASSARVWETQYF.

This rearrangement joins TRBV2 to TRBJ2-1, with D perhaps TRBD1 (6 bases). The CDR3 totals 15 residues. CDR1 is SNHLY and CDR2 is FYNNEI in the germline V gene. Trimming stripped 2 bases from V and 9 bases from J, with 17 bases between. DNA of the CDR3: TGTGCCAGCAGTGAAAGTACGGCAGGGGAAGGTGAGCAGTTCTTC. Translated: CASSESTAGEGEQFF.

The CDR3 DNA reads as TGTGCCAGCAGCTTAGTGGGCCTAAGCACAGATACGCAGTATTTT. This gives the protein CASSLVGLSTDTQYF. V usage is TRBV7-2 and J usage is TRBJ2-3, with D unclear. The CDR3 length is 15 residues. V was pared by 1 base and J by 0 bases, with 8 bases between. Germline CDR1 and CDR2: SGHTA and FQGNSA.

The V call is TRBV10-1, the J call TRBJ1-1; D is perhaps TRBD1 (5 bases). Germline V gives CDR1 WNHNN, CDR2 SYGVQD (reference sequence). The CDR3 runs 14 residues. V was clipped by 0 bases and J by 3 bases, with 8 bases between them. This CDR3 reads CASSESGRDTEAFF. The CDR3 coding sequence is TGCGCCAGCAGTGAGTCGGGCAGGGACACTGAAGCTTTCTTT.

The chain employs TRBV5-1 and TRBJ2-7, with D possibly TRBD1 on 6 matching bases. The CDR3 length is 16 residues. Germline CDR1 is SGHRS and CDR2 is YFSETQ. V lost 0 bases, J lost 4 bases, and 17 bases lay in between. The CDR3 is CASSLGVGVGGYEQYF. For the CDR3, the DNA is TGCGCCAGCAGCTTGGGTGTTGGGGTAGGGGGTTACGAGCAGTACTTC.

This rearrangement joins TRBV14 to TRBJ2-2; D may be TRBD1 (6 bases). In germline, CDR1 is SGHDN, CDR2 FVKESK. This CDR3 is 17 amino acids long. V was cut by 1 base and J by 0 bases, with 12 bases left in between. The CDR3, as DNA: TGTGCCAGCAGCCAAGTCCAGGGGATCTCGAACACCGGGGAGCTGTTTTTT. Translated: CASSQVQGISNTGELFF. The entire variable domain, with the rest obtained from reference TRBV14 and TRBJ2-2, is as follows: EAGVTQFPSHSVIEKGQTVTLRCDPISGHDNLYWYRRVMGKEIKFLLHFVKESKQDESGMPNNRFLAERTGGTYSTLKVQPAELEDSGVYFCASSQVQGISNTGELFFGEGSRLTVL.

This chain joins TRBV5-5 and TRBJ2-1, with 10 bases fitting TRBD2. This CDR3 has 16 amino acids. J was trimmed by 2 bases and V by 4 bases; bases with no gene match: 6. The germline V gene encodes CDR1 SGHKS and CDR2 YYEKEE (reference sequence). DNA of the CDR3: TGTGCCAGCAGCCCTTTAGCGGGAGGCACCTACAATGAGCAGTTCTTC. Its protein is CASSPLAGGTYNEQFF.

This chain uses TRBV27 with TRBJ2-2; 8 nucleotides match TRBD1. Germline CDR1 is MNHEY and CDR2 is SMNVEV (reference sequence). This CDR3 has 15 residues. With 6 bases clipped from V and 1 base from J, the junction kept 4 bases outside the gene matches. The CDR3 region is CASSKGTGNTGELFF. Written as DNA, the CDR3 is TGTGCCAGCAGCAAGGGGACAGGGAACACCGGGGAGCTGTTTTTT.

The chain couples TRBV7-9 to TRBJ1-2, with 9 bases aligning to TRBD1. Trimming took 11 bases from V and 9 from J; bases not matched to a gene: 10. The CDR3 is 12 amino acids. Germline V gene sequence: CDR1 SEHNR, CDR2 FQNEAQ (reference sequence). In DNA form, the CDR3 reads TGTGCCGGCCGGGACAGGGCATCGAGCTACACCTTC. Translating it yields CAGRDRASSYTF.

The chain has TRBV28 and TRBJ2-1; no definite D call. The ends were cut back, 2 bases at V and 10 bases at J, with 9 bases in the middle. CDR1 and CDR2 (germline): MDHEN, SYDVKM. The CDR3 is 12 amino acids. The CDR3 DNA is TGTGCCAGCAGTTTAAGGGCAAGAGAGCAGTTCTTC. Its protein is CASSLRAREQFF.

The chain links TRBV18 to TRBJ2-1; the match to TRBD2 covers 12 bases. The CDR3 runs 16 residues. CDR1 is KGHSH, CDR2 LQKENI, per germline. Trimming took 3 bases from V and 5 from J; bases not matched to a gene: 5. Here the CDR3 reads CASSPLAGGPDNEQFF. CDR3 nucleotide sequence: TGTGCCAGCTCACCCCTAGCGGGAGGGCCAGACAATGAGCAGTTCTTC.

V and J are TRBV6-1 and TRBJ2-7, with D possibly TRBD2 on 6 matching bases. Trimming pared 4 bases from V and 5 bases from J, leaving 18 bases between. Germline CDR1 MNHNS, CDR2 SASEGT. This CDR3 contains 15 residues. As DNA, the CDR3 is TGTGCCAGCAGTGCCGGAGATCGGGGGAACCACGAGCAGTACTTC. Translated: CASSAGDRGNHEQYF.

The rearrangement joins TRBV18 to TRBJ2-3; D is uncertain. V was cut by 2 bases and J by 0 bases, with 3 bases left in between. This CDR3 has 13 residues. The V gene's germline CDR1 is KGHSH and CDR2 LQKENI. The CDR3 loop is CASSPTSTDTQYF. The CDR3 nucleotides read TGTGCCAGCTCACCAACTAGCACAGATACGCAGTATTTT.

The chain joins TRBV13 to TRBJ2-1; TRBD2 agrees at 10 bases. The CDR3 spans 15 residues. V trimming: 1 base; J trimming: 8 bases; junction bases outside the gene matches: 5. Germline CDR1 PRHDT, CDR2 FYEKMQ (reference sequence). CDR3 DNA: TGTGCCAGCAGCTTAGTTCCTAGCGGGAGTTATGAGCAGTTCTTC. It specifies CASSLVPSGSYEQFF.

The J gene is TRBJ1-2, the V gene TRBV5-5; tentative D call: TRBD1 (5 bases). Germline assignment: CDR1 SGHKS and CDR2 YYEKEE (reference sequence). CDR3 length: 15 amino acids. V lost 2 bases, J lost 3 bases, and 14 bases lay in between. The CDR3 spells CASSLRRDGYYGYTF. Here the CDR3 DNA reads TGTGCCAGCAGCTTACGGAGGGACGGATACTATGGCTACACCTTC. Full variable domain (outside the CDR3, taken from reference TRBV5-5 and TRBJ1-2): DAGVTQSPTHLIKTRGQQVTLRCSPISGHKSVSWYQQVLGQGPQFIFQYYEKEERGRGNFPDRFSARQFPNYSSELNVNALLLGDSALYLCASSLRRDGYYGYTFGSGTRLTVV.

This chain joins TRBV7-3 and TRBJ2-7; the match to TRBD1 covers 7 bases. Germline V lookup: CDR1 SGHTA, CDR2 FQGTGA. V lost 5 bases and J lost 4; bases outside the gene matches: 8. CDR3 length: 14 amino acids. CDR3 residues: CASSPRQGNYEQYF. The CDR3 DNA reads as TGTGCCAGCAGCCCCCGACAGGGAAATTACGAGCAGTACTTC. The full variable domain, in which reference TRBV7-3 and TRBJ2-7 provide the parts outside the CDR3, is GAGVSQTPSNKVTEKGKYVELRCDPISGHTALYWYRQSLGQGPEFLIYFQGTGAADDSGLPNDRFFAVRPEGSVSTLKIQRTERGDSAVYLCASSPRQGNYEQYFGPGTRLTVT.

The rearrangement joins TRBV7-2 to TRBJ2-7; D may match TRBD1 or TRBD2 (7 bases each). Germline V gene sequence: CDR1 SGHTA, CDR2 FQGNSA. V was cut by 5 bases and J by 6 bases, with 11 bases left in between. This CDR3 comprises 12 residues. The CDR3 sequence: CASSGRGGEQYF. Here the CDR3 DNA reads TGTGCCAGCAGCGGCAGGGGGGGCGAGCAGTACTTC.